This TCR beta chain was recovered during a study of CD8+ T cells in alopecia areata. About the research overall: It was oral tofacitinib, at 5 to 10 mg twice daily, that treated patients received.

Isolated RNA was reverse transcribed into cDNA used as the sequencing template. Clones were read by immunoSEQ multiplex PCR, and TCRdb kept only the in-frame ones, dropping some. The sample includes over 70,000 clones, roughly 66% of them seen just once. Treatment of the sample: oral pan-JAK inhibitor, 5-10 mg twice daily. Both peripheral blood and punch biopsies of lesional scalp skin were obtained from patients who had alopecia areata. The CDR3 length is 15 residues. Germline CDR1 reads MNHEY; CDR2 reads SVGAGI. V dropped 0 bases and J dropped 3 bases, with 9 bases sitting between them. V is TRBV6-5 and J is TRBJ1-5; D gene unclear. The TCR comes from a human donor with alopecia areata. The sample was CD8+ T cells sorted from blood, taken at week 24, from a patient treated with tofacitinib. CDR3 sequence reads: CASSYSTEPNQPQHF. For the CDR3, the DNA is TGTGCCAGCAGTTACTCGACTGAACCCAATCAGCCCCAGCATTTT.